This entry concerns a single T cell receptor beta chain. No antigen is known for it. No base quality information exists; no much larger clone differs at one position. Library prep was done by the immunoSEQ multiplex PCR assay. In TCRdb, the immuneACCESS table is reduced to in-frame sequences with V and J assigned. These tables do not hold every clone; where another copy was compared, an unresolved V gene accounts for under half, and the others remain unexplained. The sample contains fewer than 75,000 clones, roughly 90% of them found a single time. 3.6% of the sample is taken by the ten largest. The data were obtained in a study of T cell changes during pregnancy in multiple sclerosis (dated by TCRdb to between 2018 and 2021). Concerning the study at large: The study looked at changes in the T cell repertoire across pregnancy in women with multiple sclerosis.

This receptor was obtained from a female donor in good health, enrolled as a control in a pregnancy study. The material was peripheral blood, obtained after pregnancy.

The DNA is as follows: TGTGCCAGCAGCTCCCCGGCGGGGGTATCAGATACGCAGTATTTT. It is translated as CASSSPAGVSDTQYF. This chain is built from TRBV7-2 and TRBJ2-3; 7 central nucleotides agree with TRBD2. Sequences SGHTA (CDR1) and FQGNSA (CDR2) are obtained from the germline V gene. CDR3 length: 15 amino acids, cysteine to phenylalanine. The entry retains the CDR3 DNA only, 45 bases that are in frame from base 1. V is pruned by 4 bases and J by 4 bases, leaving 8 bases of the junction without a gene match.